This T cell receptor beta chain derives from a study of blood T cell repertoires in COVID-19. About the research overall: Nucleic acid was either cDNA or gDNA, and it came from T cells, B-cell-depleted T cells, or PBMCs.

V lost 4 bases to trimming and J lost 7 bases, with 12 bases between them. Germline CDR1 SGDLS, CDR2 YYNGEE. The CDR3 is 14 amino acids. Authors' data handling: The assay estimated nucleated cells by amplifying reference gene primers. Here immunoSEQ multiplex PCR was the method, and the copy in TCRdb shows in-frame clones only, minus some. The DNA was the basis for D and trimming; V, J and clone size are from that table. The sample yields around 120,000 clones, 87% seen once. The chain recombines TRBV9 with TRBJ1-6; D ambiguous. The specimen was peripheral blood. The clonotype originates from a woman aged 70-85 years with acute or convalescent COVID-19. CDR3: CASSLLEGNSPLHF. CDR3 DNA sequence: TGTGCCAGCAGCCTCCTCGAGGGCAATTCACCCCTCCACTTT.